The sample holds one count of the clone carrying this T cell receptor beta chain. The source of the sample is a study of blood T cell repertoires in COVID-19. Study in general: Acute and convalescent COVID-19 specimens originated in the United States, Italy and Spain.

Germline V gene data show CDR1 as SGHDT and CDR2 as YYEEEE. The CDR3 is 13 residues long. Between the trimmed V and J ends, which lost 5 bases and 4 bases, there was a span of 10 bases. Profiling relied on immunoSEQ multiplex PCR, and the TCRdb table lists in-frame clones only, not all of them. This repertoire shows more than 200,000 clones, about 85% found once; its top ten account for 8% to 11%. V is TRBV5-6 and J is TRBJ1-3, with D hard to call. Sequenced: peripheral blood. The TCR comes from a woman older than 75 with COVID-19, enrolled during active disease. The CDR3 sequence: CASSLNWGNTIYF. The CDR3 region has the DNA TGTGCCAGCAGTTTGAACTGGGGAAACACCATATATTTT. Complete variable domain (other parts from reference TRBV5-6 and TRBJ1-3): DAGVTQSPTHLIKTRGQQVTLRCSPKSGHDTVSWYQQALGQGPQFIFQYYEEEERQRGNFPDRFSGHQFPNYSSELNVNALLLGDSALYLCASSLNWGNTIYFGEGSWLTVV.